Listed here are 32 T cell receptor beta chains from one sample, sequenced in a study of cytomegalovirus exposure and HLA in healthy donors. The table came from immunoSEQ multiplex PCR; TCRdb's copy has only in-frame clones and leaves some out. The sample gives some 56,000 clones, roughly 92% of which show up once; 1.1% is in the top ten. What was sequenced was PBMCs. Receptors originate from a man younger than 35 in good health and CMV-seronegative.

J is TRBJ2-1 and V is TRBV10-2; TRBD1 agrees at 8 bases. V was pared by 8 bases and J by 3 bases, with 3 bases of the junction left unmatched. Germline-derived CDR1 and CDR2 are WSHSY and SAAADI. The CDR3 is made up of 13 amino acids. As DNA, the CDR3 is TGCGCCAGCGGGACAGGTAACTACAATGAGCAGTTCTTC. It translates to CASGTGNYNEQFF.

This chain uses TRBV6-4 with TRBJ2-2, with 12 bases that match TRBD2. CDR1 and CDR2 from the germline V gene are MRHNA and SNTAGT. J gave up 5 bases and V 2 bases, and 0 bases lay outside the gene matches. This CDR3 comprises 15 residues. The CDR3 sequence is CASSDGTSGTGELFF. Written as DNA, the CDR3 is TGTGCCAGCAGTGACGGGACTAGCGGGACCGGGGAGCTGTTTTTT.

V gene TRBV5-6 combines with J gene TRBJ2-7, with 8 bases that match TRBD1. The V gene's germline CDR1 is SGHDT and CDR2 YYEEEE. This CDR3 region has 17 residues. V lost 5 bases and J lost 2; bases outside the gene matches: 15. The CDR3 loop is CASRLRYRTGRTYEQYF. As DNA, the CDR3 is TGTGCCAGCAGGTTAAGATATAGGACAGGGAGGACCTACGAGCAGTACTTC.

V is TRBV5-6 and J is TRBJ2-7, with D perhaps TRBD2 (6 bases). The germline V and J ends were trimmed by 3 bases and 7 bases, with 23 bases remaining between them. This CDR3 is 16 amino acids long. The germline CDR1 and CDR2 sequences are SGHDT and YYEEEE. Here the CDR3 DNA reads TGTGCCAGCAGCTGGACGACGCGGGACGCCCGTACGGAGCAGTACTTC. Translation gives CASSWTTRDARTEQYF.

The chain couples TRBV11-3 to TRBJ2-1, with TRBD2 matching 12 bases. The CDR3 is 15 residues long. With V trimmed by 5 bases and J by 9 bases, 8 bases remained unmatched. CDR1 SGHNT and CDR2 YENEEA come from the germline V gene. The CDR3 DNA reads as TGTGCCAGCAGCCGGACTAGCGGGACCGACGGTGAGCAGTTCTTC. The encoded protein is CASSRTSGTDGEQFF.

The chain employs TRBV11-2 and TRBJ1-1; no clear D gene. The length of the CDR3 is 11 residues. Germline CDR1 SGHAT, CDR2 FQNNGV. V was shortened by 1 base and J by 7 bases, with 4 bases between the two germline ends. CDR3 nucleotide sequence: TGTGCCAGCAGCTTAGTTCATGAAGCTTTCTTT. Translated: CASSLVHEAFF.

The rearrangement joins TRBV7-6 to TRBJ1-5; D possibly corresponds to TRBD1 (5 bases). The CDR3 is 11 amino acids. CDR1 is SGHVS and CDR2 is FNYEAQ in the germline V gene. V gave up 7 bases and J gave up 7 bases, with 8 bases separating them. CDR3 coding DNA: TGTGCCAGCAAAGGGGCACAGCCCCAGCATTTT. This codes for CASKGAQPQHF.

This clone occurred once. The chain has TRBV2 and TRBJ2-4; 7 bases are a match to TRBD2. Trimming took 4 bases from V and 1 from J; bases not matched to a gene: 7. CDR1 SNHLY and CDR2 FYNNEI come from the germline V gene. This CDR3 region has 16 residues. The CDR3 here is CASSGAGPTAKNIQYF. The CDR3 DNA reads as TGTGCCAGCAGTGGAGCGGGGCCGACGGCCAAAAACATTCAGTACTTC.

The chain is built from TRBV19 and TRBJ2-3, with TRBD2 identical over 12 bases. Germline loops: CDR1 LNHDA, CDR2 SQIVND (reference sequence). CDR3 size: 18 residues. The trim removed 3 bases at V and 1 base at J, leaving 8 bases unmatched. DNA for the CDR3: TGTGCCAGTAGTATTGAACGACTAGCGGGGGTACGCACAGATACGCAGTATTTT. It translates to CASSIERLAGVRTDTQYF. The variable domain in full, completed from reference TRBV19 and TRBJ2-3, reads DGGITQSPKYLFRKEGQNVTLSCEQNLNHDAMYWYRQDPGQGLRLIYYSQIVNDFQKGDIAEGYSVSREKKESFPLTVTSAQKNPTAFYLCASSIERLAGVRTDTQYFGPGTRLTVL.

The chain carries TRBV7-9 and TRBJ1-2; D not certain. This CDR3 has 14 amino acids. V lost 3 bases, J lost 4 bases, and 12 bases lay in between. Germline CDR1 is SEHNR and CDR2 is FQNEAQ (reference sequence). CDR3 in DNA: TGTGCCAGCAGCTTCTTTATGGGCAGCTATGGCTACACCTTC. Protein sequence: CASSFFMGSYGYTF.

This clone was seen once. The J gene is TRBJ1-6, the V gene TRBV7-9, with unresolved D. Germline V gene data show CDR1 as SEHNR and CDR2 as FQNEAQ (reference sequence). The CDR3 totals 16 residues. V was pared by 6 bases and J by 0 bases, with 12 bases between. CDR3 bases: TGTGCCAGCAGTATAGAAGCGGACTCCTATAATTCACCCCTCCACTTT. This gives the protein CASSIEADSYNSPLHF.

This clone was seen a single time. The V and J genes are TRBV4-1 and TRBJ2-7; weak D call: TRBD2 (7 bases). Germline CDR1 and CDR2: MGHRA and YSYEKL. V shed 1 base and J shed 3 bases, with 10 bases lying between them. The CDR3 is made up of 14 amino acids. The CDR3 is CASSQGGGFYEQYF. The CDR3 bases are TGCGCCAGCAGCCAAGGCGGGGGCTTCTACGAGCAGTACTTC.

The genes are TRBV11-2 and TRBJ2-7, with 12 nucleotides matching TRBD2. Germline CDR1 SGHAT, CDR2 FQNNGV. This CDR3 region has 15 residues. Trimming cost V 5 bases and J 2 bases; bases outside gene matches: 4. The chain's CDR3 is CASSAGLAGPYEQYF. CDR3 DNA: TGTGCCAGCAGCGCGGGACTAGCGGGCCCCTACGAGCAGTACTTC. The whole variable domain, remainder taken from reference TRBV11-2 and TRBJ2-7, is EAGVAQSPRYKIIEKRQSVAFWCNPISGHATLYWYQQILGQGPKLLIQFQNNGVVDDSQLPKDRFSAERLKGVDSTLKIQPAKLEDSAVYLCASSAGLAGPYEQYFGPGTRLTVT.

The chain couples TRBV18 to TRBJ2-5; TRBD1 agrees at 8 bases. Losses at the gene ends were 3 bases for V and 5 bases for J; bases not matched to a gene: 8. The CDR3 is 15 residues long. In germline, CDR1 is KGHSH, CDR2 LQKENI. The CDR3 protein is CASSPRTGSSETQYF. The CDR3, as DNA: TGTGCCAGCTCACCGAGGACAGGGAGTAGCGAGACCCAGTACTTC.

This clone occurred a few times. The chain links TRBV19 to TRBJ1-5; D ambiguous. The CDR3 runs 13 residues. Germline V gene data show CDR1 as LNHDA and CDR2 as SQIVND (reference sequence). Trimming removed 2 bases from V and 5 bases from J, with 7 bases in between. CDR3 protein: CASSIRGHQPQHF. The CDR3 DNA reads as TGTGCCAGTAGTATACGGGGTCATCAGCCCCAGCATTTT.

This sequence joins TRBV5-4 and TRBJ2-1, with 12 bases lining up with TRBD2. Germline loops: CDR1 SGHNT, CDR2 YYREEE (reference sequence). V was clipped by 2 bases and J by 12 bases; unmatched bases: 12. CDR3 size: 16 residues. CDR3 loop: CASSFSIRTSGEGQFF. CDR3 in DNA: TGTGCCAGCAGCTTTAGTATCCGGACTAGCGGGGAAGGGCAGTTCTTC.

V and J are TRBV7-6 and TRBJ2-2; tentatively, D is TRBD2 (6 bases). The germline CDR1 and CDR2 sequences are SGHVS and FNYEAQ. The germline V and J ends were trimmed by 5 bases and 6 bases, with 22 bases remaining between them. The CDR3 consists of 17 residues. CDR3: CASSLAWRAPGSGELFF. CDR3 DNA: TGTGCCAGCAGCCTCGCCTGGAGGGCGCCGGGGTCCGGGGAGCTGTTTTTT.

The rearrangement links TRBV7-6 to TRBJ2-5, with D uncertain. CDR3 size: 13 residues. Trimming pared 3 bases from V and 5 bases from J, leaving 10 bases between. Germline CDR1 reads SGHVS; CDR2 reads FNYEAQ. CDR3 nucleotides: TGTGCCAGCAGCTTTCAAGAGAATGAGACCCAGTACTTC. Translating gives CASSFQENETQYF.

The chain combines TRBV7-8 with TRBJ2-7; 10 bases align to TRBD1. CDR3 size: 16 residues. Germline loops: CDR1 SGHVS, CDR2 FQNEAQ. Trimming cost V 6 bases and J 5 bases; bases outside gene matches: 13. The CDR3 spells CASSRLGGTGVNEQYF. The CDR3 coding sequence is TGTGCCAGCAGTCGACTCGGGGGGACAGGGGTCAACGAGCAGTACTTC.

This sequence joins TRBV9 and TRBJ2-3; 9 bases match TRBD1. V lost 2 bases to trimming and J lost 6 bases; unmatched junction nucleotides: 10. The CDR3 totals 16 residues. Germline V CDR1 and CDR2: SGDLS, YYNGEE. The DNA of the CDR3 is TGTGCCAGCAGCGTGAGTACAGGGGGCCCCGGGGATACGCAGTATTTT. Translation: CASSVSTGGPGDTQYF.

The CDR3 nucleotides read TGTGCCACCGGGGAGCCCCAGCATTTT. Its protein is CATGEPQHF. The rearrangement uses TRBV6-6 and TRBJ1-5, with D hard to call. V was trimmed by 10 bases and J by 8 bases, leaving 6 bases between them. This CDR3 comprises 9 residues. Germline V gene sequence: CDR1 MNHNY, CDR2 SVGAGI (reference sequence).

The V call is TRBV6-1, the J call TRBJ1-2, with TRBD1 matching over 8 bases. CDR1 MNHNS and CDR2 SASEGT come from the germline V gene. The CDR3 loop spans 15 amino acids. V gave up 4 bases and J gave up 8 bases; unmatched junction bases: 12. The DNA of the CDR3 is TGTGCCAGCAGTGTCTCCGGACAGGGAAGGAACGGCTACACCTTC. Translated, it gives CASSVSGQGRNGYTF.

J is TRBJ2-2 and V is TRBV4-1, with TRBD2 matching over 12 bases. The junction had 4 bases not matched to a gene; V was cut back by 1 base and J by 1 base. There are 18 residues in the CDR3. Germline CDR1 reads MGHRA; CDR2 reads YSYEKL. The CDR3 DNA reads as TGCGCCAGCAGCCAAGTGACTAGCGGGAGTCAGAACACCGGGGAGCTGTTTTTT. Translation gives CASSQVTSGSQNTGELFF.

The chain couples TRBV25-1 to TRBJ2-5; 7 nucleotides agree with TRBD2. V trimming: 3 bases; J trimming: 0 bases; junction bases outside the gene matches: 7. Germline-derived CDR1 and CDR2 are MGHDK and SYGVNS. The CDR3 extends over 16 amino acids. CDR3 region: CASSDVLADYQETQYF. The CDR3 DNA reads TGTGCCAGCAGTGATGTTCTAGCGGATTACCAAGAGACCCAGTACTTC.

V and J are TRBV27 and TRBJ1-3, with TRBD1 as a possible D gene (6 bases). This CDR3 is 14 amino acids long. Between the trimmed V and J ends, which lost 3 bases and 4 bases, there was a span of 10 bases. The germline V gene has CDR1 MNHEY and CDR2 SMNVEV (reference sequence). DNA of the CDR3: TGTGCCAGCAGTTTGGGGGGGGCAGGAAACACCATATATTTT. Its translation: CASSLGGAGNTIYF.

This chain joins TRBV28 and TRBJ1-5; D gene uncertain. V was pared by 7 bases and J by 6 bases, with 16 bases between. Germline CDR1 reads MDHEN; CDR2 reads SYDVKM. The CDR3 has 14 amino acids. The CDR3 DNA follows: TGTGCCAGCATTCTTGACACGTTTGGTCAGCCCCAGCATTTT. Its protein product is CASILDTFGQPQHF.

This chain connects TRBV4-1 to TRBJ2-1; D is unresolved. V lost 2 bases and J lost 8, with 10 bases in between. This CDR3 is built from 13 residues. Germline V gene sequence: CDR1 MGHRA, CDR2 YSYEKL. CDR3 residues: CASSQTPSDEQFF. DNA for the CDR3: TGCGCCAGCAGCCAAACCCCCTCGGATGAGCAGTTCTTC.

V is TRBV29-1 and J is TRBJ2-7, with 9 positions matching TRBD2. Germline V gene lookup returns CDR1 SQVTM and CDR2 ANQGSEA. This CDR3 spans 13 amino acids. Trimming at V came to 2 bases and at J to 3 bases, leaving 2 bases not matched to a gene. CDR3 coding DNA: TGCAGCGTTGAACTAGCGGGGTTCTACGAGCAGTACTTC. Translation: CSVELAGFYEQYF.

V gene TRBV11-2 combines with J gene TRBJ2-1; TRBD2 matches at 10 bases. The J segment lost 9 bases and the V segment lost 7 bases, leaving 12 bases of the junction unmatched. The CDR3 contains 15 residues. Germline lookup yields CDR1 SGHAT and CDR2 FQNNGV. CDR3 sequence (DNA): TGTGCCAGCACCTGGGGAGCTAGCGGGAGTGTTGAGCAGTTCTTC. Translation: CASTWGASGSVEQFF.

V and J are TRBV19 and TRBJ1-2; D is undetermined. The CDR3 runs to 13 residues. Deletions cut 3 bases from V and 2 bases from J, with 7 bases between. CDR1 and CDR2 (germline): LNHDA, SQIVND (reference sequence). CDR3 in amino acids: CASSMGSNYGYTF. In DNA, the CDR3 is TGTGCCAGTAGTATGGGTAGCAACTATGGCTACACCTTC.

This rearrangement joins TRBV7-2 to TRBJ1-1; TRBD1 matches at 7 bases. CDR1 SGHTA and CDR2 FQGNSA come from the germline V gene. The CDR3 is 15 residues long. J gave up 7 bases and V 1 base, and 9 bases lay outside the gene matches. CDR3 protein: CASSLDSGQSLEAFF. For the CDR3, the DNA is TGTGCCAGCAGCTTAGACTCGGGACAGTCTCTTGAAGCTTTCTTT.

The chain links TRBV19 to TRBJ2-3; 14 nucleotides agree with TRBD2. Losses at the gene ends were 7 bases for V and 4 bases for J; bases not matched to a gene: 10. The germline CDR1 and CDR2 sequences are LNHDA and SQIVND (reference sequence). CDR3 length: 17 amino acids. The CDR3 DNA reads TGTGCCAGTATCAGGACCGGGACTAGCGGGAGACCAGATACGCAGTATTTT. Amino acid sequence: CASIRTGTSGRPDTQYF.